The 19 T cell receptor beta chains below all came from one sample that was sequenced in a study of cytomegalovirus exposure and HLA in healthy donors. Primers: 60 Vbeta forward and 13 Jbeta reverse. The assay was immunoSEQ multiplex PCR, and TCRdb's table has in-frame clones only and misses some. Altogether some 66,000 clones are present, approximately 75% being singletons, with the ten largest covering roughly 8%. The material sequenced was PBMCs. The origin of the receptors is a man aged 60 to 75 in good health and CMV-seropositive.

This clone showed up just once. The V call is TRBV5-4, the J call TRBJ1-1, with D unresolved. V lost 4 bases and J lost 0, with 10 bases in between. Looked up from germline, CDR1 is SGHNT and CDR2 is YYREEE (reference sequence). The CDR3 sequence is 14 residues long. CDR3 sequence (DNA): TGTGCCAGCAGCGCCACAGCCATGAACACTGAAGCTTTCTTT. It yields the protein CASSATAMNTEAFF.

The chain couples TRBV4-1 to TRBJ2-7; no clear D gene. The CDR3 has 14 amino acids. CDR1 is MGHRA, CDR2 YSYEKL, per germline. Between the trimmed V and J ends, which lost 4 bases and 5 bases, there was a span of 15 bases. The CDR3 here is CASSPLKFPNEQYF. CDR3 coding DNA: TGCGCCAGCAGCCCACTTAAGTTCCCCAACGAGCAGTACTTC.

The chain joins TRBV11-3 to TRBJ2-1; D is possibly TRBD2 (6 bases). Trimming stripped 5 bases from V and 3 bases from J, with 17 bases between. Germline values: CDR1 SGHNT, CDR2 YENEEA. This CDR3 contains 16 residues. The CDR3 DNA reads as TGTGCCAGCAGCGACTTGGTAGCGGTCGGCTACAATGAGCAGTTCTTC. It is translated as CASSDLVAVGYNEQFF.

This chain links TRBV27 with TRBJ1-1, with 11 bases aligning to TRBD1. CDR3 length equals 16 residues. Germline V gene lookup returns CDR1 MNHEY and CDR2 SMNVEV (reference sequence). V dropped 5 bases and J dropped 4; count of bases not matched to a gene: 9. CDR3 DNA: TGTGCCAGCAGTCCTTGGACAGGGGGCATTGGCACTGAAGCTTTCTTT. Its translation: CASSPWTGGIGTEAFF.

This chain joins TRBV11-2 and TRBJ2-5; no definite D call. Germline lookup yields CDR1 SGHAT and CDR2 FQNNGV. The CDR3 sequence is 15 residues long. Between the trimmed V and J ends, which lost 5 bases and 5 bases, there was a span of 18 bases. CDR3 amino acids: CASSPRLSQAETQYF. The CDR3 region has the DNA TGTGCCAGCAGCCCCCGATTGAGTCAAGCGGAGACCCAGTACTTC.

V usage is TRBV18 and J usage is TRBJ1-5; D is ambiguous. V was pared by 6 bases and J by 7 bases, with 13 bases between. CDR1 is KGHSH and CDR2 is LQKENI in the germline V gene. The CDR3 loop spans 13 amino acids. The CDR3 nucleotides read TGTGCCAGCTCGCGGGAGGAAGGGCAGCCCCAGCATTTT. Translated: CASSREEGQPQHF.

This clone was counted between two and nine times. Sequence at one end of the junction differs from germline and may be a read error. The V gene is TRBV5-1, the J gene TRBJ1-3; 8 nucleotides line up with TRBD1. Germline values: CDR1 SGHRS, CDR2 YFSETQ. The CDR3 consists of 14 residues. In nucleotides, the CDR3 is TGCGCCAGCAGCTTAGGGACAGGTACTACTCCAAGGGATTTT. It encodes CASSLGTGTTPRDF.

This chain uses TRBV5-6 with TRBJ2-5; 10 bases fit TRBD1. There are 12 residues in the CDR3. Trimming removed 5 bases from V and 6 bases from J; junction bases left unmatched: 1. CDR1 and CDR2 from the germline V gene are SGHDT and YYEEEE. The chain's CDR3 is CASRGQGKTQYF. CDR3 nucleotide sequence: TGTGCCAGCAGGGGACAGGGGAAGACCCAGTACTTC.

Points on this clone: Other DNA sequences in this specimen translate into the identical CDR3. CDR3 sequence: CASSPTGLAGGGKTQYF. The CDR3 region has the DNA TGTGCCAGCAGCCCCACGGGACTAGCGGGGGGGGGAAAGACCCAGTACTTC. V and J are TRBV7-8 and TRBJ2-5; 16 bases are shared with TRBD2. In germline, CDR1 is SGHVS, CDR2 FQNEAQ. The CDR3 sequence is 17 residues long. Losses at the gene ends were 5 bases for V and 6 bases for J; bases not matched to a gene: 9.

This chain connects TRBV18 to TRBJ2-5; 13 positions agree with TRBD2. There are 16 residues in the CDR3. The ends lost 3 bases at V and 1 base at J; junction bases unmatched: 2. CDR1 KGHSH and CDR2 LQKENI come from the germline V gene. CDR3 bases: TGTGCCAGCTCACCTCGACTAGCGGGGGGCCAAGAGACCCAGTACTTC. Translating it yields CASSPRLAGGQETQYF.

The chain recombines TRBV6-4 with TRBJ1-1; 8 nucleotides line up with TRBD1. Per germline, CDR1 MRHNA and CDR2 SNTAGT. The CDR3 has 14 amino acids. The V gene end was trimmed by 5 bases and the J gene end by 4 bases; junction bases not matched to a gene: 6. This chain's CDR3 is CASSFRGQATEAFF. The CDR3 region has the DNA TGTGCCAGCAGTTTCAGGGGGCAGGCCACTGAAGCTTTCTTT.

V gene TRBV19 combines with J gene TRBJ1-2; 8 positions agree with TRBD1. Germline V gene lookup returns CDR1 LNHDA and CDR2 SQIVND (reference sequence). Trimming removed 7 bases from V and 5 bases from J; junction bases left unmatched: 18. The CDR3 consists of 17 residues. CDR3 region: CASTDMAVRTGLYGYTF. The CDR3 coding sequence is TGTGCCAGTACCGATATGGCAGTCCGGACAGGGCTTTATGGCTACACCTTC.

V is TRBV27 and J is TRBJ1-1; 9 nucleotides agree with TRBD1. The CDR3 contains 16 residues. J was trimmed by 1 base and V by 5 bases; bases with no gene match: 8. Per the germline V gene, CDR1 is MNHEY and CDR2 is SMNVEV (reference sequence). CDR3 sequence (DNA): TGTGCCAGCAGTCTCCTCCCGGGACAGGGGAACACTGAAGCTTTCTTT. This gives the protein CASSLLPGQGNTEAFF.

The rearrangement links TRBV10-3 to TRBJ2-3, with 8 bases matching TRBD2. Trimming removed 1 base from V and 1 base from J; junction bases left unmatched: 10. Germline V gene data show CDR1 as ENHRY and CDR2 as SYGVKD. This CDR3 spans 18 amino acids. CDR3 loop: CAISEFQAGDSGTDTQYF. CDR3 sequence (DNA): TGTGCCATCAGTGAGTTTCAAGCGGGGGATAGTGGCACAGATACGCAGTATTTT.

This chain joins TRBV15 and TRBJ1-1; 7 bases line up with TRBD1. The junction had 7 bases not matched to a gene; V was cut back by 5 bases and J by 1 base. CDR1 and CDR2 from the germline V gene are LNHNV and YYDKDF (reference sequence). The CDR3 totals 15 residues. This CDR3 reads CATSAQDRRNTEAFF. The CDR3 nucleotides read TGTGCCACCAGCGCTCAGGACAGGAGGAACACTGAAGCTTTCTTT.

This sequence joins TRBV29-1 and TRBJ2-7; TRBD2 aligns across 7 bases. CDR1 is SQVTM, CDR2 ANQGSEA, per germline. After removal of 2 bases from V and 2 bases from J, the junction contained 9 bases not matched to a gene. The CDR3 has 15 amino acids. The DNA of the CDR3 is TGCAGCGTTGAACCCCGAGACGGGGGGACCTACGAGCAGTACTTC. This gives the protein CSVEPRDGGTYEQYF.

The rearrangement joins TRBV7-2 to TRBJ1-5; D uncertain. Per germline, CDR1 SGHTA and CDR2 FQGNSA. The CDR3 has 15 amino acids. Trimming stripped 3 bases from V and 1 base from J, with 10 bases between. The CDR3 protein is CASSFSPGSNQPQHF. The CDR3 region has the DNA TGTGCCAGCAGCTTCTCTCCGGGAAGCAATCAGCCCCAGCATTTT.

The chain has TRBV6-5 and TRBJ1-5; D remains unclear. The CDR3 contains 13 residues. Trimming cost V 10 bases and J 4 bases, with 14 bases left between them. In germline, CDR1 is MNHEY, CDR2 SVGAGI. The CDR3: CAITPQANQPQHF. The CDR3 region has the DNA TGTGCCATCACCCCCCAGGCTAATCAGCCCCAGCATTTT.

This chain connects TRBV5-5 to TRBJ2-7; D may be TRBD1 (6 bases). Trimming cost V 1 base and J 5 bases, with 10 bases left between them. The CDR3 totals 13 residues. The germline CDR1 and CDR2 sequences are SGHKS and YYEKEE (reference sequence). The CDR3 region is CASSLRGSNEQYF. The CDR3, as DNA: TGTGCCAGCAGCTTGAGGGGGTCCAACGAGCAGTACTTC.